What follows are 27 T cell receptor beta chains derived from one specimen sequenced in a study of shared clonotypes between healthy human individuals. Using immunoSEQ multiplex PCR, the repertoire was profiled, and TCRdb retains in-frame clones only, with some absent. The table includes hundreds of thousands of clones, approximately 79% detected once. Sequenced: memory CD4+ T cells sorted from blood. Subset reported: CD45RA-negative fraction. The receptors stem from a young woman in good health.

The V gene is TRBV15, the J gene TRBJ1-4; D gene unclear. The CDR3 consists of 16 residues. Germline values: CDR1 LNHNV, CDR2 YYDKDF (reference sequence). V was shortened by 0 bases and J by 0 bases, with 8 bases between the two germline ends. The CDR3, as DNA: TGTGCCACCAGCAGAGACTTCGCCCCAACTAATGAAAAACTGTTTTTT. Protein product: CATSRDFAPTNEKLFF.

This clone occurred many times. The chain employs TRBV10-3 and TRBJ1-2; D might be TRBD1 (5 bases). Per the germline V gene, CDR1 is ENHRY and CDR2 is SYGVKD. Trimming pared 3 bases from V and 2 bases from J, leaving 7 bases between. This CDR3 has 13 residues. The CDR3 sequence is CAISERQNYGYTF. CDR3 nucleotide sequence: TGTGCCATCAGTGAACGACAGAACTATGGCTACACCTTC.

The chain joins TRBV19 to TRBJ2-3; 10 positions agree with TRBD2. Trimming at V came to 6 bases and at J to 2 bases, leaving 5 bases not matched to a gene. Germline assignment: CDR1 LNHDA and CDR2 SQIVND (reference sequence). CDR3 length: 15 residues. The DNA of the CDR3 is TGTGCCAGTAGATCCCTAGCGGGAGACACAGATACGCAGTATTTT. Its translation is CASRSLAGDTDTQYF.

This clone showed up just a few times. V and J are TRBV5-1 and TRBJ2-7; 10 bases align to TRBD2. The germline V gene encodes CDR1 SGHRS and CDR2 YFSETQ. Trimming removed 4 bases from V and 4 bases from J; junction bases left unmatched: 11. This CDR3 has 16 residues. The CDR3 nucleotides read TGCGCCAGCAGCCCCGGTACTAGCGGGATTATTTACGAGCAGTACTTC. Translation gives CASSPGTSGIIYEQYF.

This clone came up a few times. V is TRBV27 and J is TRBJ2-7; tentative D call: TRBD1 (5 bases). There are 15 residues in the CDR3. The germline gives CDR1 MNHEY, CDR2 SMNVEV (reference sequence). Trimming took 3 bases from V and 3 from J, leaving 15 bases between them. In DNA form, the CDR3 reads TGTGCCAGCAGTTTGAAGGGGTGGGGAAACTACGAGCAGTACTTC. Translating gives CASSLKGWGNYEQYF.

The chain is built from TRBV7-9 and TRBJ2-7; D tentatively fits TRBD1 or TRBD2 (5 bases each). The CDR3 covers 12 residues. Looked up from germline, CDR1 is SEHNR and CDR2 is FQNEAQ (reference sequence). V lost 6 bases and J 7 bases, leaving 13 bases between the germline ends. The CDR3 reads CASSSGEGEQYF. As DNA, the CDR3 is TGTGCCAGCAGTTCAGGCGAGGGGGAGCAGTACTTC.

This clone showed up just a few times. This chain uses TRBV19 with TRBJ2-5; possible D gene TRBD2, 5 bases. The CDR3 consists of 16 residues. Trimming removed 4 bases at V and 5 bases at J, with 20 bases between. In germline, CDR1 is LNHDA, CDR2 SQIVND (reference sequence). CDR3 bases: TGTGCCAGTAGTAAAAATGCGGGCTTCCTGATGGAGACCCAGTACTTC. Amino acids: CASSKNAGFLMETQYF.

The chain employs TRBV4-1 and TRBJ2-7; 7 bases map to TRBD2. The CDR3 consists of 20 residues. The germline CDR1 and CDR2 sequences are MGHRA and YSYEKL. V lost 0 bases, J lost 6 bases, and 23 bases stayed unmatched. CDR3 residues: CASSQDQRWRGGAGVFEQYF. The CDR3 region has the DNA TGCGCCAGCAGCCAAGATCAACGGTGGCGTGGGGGTGCGGGAGTCTTCGAGCAGTACTTC.

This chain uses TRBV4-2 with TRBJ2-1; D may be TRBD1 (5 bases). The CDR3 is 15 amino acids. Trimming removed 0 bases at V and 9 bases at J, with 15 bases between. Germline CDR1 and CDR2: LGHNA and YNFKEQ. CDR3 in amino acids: CASSQEGKGRTEQFF. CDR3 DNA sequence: TGTGCCAGCAGCCAAGAAGGGAAGGGGCGTACTGAGCAGTTCTTC.

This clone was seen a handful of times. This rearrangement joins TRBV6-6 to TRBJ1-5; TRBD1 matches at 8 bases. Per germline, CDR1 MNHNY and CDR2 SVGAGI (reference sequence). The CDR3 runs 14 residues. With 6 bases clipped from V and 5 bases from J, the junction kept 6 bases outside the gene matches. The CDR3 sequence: CASRETGGDQPQHF. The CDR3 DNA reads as TGTGCCAGCAGGGAAACAGGGGGAGATCAGCCCCAGCATTTT.

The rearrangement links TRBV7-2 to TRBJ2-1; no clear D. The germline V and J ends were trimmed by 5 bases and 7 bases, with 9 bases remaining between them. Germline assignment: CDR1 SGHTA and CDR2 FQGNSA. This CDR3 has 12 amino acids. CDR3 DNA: TGTGCCAGCAGCAAAATAAGGAATGAGCAGTTCTTC. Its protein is CASSKIRNEQFF.

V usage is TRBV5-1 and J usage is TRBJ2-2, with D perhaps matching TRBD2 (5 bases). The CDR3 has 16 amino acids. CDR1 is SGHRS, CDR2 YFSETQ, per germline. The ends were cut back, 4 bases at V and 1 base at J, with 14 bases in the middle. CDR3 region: CASSHGYEGNTGELFF. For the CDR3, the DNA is TGCGCCAGCAGCCATGGATACGAGGGGAACACCGGGGAGCTGTTTTTT.

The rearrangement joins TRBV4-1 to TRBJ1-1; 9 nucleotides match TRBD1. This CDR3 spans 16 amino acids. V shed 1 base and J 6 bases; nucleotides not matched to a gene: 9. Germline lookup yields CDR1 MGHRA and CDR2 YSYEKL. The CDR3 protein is CASSQVDRGGMAEAFF. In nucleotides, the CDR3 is TGCGCCAGCAGCCAAGTGGACAGGGGAGGAATGGCTGAAGCTTTCTTT.

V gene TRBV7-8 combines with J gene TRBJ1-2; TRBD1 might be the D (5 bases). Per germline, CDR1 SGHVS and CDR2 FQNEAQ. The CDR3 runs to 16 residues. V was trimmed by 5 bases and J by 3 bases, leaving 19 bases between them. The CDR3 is CASSQEPAGAYYGYTF. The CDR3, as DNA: TGTGCCAGCAGCCAAGAACCGGCTGGGGCCTACTATGGCTACACCTTC.

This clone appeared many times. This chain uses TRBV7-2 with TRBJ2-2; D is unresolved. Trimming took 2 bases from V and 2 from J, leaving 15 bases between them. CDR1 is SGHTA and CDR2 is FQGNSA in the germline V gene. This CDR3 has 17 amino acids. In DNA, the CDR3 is TGTGCCAGCAGCTTAACTATGGCGCAGCTTAACACCGGGGAGCTGTTTTTT. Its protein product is CASSLTMAQLNTGELFF.

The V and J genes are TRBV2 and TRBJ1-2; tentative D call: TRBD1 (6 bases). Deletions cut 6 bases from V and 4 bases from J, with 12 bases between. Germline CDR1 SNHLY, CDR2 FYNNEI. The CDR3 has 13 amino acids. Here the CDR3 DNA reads TGTGCCAGCAGGGGTGGGACAAGCTATGGCTACACCTTC. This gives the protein CASRGGTSYGYTF. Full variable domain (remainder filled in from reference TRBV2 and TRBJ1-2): EPEVTQTPSHQVTQMGQEVILRCVPISNHLYFYWYRQILGQKVEFLVSFYNNEISEKSEIFDDQFSVERPDGSNFTLKIRSTKLEDSAMYFCASRGGTSYGYTFGSGTRLTVV.

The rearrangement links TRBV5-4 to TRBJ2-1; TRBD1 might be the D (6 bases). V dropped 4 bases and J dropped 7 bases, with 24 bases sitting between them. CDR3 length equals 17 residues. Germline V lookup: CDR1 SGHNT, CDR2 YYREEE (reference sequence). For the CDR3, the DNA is TGTGCCAGCAGCCCGAGCGTGGGGCAGGGGAGTTGGAATGAGCAGTTCTTC. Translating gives CASSPSVGQGSWNEQFF.

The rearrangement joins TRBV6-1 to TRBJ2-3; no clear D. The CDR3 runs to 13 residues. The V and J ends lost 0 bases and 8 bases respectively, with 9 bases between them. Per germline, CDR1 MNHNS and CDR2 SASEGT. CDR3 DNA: TGTGCCAGCAGTGAAGCCCTAACGGGTACGCAGTATTTT. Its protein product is CASSEALTGTQYF.

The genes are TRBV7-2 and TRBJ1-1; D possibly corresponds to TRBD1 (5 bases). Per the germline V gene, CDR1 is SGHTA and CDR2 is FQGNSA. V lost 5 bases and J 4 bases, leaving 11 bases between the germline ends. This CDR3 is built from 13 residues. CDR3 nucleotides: TGTGCCAGCAGCCGAAACGGGGGCACTGAAGCTTTCTTT. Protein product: CASSRNGGTEAFF.

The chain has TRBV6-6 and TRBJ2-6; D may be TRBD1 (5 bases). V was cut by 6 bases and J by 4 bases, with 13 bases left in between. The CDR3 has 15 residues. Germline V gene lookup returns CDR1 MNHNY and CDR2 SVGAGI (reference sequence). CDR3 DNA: TGTGCCAGCAGGACCCAGGGAACCGGGGCCAACGTCCTGACTTTC. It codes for CASRTQGTGANVLTF.

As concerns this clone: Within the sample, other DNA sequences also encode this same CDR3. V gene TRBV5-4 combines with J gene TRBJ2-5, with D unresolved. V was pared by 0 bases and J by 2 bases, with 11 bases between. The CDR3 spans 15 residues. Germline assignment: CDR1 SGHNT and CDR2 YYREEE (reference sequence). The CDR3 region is CASSLALGSQETQYF. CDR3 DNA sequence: TGTGCCAGCAGCTTGGCCTTAGGCAGTCAAGAGACCCAGTACTTC.

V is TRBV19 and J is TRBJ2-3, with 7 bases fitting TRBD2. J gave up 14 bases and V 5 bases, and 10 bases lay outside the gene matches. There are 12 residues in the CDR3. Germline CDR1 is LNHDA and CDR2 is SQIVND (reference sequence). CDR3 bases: TGTGCCAGTAGTCCCCTCTCCGGGAGGAGGTATTTT. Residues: CASSPLSGRRYF.

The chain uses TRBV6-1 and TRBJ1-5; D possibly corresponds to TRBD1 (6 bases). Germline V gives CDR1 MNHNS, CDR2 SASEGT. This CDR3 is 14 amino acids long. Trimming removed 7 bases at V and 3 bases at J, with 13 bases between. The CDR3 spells CASNAGDINQPQHF. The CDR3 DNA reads TGTGCCAGCAATGCAGGGGACATCAATCAGCCCCAGCATTTT.

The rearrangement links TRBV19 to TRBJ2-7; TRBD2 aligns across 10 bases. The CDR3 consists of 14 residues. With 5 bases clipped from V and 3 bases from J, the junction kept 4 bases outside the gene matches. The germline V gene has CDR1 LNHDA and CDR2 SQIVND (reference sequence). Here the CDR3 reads CASSSGTSVYEQYF. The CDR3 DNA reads TGTGCCAGTAGTTCCGGGACTAGCGTCTACGAGCAGTACTTC.

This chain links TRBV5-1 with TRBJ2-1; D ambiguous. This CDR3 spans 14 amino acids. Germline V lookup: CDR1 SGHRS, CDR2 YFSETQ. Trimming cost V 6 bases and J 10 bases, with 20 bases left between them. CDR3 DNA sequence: TGCGCCAGCAACGACGGCCCTCCCCTTGTGGAGCAGTTCTTC. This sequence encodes CASNDGPPLVEQFF.

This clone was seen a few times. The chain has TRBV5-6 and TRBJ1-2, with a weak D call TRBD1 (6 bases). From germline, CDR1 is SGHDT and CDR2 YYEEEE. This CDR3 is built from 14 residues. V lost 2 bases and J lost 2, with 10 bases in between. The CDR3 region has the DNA TGTGCCAGCAGCTTTTTAGACAGGAACTATGGCTACACCTTC. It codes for CASSFLDRNYGYTF.

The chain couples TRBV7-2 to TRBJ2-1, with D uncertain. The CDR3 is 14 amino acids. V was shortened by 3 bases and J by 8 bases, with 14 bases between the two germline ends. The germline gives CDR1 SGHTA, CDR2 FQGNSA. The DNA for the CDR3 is TGTGCCAGCAGCTTTGGGCTAGAATTCGATGAGCAGTTCTTC. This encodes CASSFGLEFDEQFF.